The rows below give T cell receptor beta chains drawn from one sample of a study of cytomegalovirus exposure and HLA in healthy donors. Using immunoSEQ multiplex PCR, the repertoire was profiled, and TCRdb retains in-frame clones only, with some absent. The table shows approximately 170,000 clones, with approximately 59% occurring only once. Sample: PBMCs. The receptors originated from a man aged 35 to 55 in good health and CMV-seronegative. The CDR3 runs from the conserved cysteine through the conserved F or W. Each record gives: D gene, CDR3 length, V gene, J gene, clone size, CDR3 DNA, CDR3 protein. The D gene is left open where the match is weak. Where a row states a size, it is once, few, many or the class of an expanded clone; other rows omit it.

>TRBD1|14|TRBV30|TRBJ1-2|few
TGTGCCTGGAATCCACAGGGGCACAACTATGGCTACACCTTC
CAWNPQGHNYGYTF
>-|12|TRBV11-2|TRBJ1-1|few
TGTGCCAGCAGCCGGGAGGACACTGAAGCTTTCTTT
CASSREDTEAFF
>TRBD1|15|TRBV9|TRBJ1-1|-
TGTGCCAGCAGCTTCAGACAGGGTATGAACACTGAAGCTTTCTTT
CASSFRQGMNTEAFF
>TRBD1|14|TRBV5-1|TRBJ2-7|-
TGCGCCAGCAGCATCGGACAGGGAGGCTACGAGCAGTACTTC
CASSIGQGGYEQYF
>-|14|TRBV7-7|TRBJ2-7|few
TGTGCCAGCAGCCTTAACAGGGACTCCTACGAGCAGTACTTC
CASSLNRDSYEQYF
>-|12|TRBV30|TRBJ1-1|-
TGTGCCCTGGAGACAGCGAACACTGAAGCTTTCTTT
CALETANTEAFF
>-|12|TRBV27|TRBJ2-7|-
TGTGCCAGCACTGCCCCCACCTACGAGCAGTACTTC
CASTAPTYEQYF
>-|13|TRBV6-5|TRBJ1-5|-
TGTGCCAGCAGACCAACAGGTGATCAGCCCCAGCATTTT
CASRPTGDQPQHF
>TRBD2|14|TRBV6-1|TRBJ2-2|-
TGTGCCAGCCTGTTAGCGGGGAACACCGGGGAGCTGTTTTTT
CASLLAGNTGELFF
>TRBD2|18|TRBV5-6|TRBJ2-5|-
TGTGCCAGCAGCACCGACGGGAGGGCCCTCTGGCACCAAGAGACCCAGTACTTC
CASSTDGRALWHQETQYF
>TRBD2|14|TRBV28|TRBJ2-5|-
TGTGCCAGCAGGAGCCCGGGGGGGGCAGAGACCCAGTACTTC
CASRSPGGAETQYF
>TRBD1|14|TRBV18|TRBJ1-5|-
TGTGCCAGCTCATCCGACAGGGATCGGCAGCCCCAGCATTTT
CASSSDRDRQPQHF
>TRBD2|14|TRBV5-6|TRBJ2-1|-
TGTGCCAGCAGCTTGGACGGACTAGCGGGAGAGCAGTTCTTC
CASSLDGLAGEQFF
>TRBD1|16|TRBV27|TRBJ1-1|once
TGTGCCAGCAGTTTTTCAGGGGGATTTCTGGGGACTGAAGCTTTCTTT
CASSFSGGFLGTEAFF
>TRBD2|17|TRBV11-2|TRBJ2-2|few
TGTGCCAGCAGCTTAGAGGCTAGCGGGAGTATGGGCGGGGAGCTGTTTTTT
CASSLEASGSMGGELFF
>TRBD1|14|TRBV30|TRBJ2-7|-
TGTGCCTGGAGTGCGGGACAGGGGCTTCCCGAGCAGTACTTC
CAWSAGQGLPEQYF
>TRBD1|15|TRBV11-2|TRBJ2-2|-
TGTGCCAGCAGCTCAAGACAGGGCTGGTACGGGGAGCTGTTTTTT
CASSSRQGWYGELFF
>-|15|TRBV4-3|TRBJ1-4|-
TGCGCCAGCAGCCAAGATCGCCGGGTTTCTGAAAAACTGTTTTTT
CASSQDRRVSEKLFF
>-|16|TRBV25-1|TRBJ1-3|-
TGTGCCAGCAGTGACCCCGGGGTCTCGGCTGGAAACACCATATATTTT
CASSDPGVSAGNTIYF
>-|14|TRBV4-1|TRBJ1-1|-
TGCGCCAGCAGCCAATTGTCCGGGATCGCTGAAGCTTTCTTT
CASSQLSGIAEAFF
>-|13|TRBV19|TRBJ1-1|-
TGTGCCAGTAGCGAACAGGGAAGGACTGAAGCTTTCTTT
CASSEQGRTEAFF
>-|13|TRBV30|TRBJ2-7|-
TGTGCCTGGATCCCAAGGGGCTCCTACGAGCAGTACTTC
CAWIPRGSYEQYF
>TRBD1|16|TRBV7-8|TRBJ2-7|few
TGTGCCAGCAGCTTGGGCCGTGAGACAGGGTCCTACGAGCAGTACTTC
CASSLGRETGSYEQYF
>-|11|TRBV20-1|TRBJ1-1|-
TGCAGTGCTAGGGACAGACTGAACGCTTTCTTT
CSARDRLNAFF
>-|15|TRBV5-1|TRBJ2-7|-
TGCGCCAGCAGCTTGACTTGGATGGGAGCCTACGAGCAGTACTTC
CASSLTWMGAYEQYF
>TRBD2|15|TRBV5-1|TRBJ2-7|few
TGCGCCACCCAGGAAGGGGCTAGCGGAACCTACGAGCAGTACTTC
CATQEGASGTYEQYF
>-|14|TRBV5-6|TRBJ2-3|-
TGTGCCAGCAGCTTGCCGGGGGGCACAGATACGCAGTATTTT
CASSLPGGTDTQYF
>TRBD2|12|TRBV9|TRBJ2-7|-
TGTGCCAGCAGCATGGGAGGGAGCGAGCAGTACTTC
CASSMGGSEQYF
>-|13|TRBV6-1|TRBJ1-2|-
TGTGCCAGCAGTGAAACAGGGATCTATGGCTACACCTTC
CASSETGIYGYTF
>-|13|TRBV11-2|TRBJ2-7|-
TGTGCCAGCAGCTTGGGCACGGCCTACGAGCAGTACTTC
CASSLGTAYEQYF
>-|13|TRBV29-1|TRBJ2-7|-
TGCAGCGTTTCCAAGGGCAGGGAATACGAGCAGTACTTC
CSVSKGREYEQYF
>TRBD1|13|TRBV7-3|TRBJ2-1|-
TGTGCCAGCAGCCGGACAGGGGAAAATGAGCAGTTCTTC
CASSRTGENEQFF
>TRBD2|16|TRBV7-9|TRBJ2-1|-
TGTGCCAGCAGCCCCCAGGGGCGGGAGGGCTTGAATGAGCAGTTCTTC
CASSPQGREGLNEQFF
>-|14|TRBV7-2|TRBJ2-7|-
TGTGCCAGCAGCTTAGAGTCGGGTATCTACGAGCAGTACTTC
CASSLESGIYEQYF
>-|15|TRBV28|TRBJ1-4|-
TGTGCCAGCGGGGGGGGAGTCGACACTAATGAAAAACTGTTTTTT
CASGGGVDTNEKLFF
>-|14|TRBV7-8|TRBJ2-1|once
TGTGCCAGCAGCTTCCCGGGACTTAACAATGAGCAGTTCTTC
CASSFPGLNNEQFF
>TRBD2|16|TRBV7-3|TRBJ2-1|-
TGTGCCAGCACCCTAGGGAGGGTAGCGGGGTTGGATGAGCAGTTCTTC
CASTLGRVAGLDEQFF
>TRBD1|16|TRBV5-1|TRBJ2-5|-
TGCGCCAGCAGCGCGATGACAGGGGGCGTAGGAGAGACCCAGTACTTC
CASSAMTGGVGETQYF
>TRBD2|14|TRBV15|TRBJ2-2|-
TGTGCCACCAGCAGGGGGGGGTCGGCCGGGGAGCTGTTTTTT
CATSRGGSAGELFF
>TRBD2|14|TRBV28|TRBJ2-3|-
TGTGCCAGCAGCTCCACCTCTAGCGGGGATACGCAGTATTTT
CASSSTSSGDTQYF
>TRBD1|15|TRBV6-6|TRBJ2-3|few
TGTGCCAGCACCTTCCCGGGACAGGGCACAGATACGCAGTATTTT
CASTFPGQGTDTQYF
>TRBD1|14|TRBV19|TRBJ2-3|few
TGTGCCAGTACCAGGGACAGGGGGCTAGATACGCAGTATTTT
CASTRDRGLDTQYF
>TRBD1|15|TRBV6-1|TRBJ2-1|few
TGTGCCAGCAGTCCTCCGGGACAGGGTTACAATGAGCAGTTCTTC
CASSPPGQGYNEQFF
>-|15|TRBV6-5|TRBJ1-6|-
TGTGCCAGCAGTATAGTGAGCTCCTATAATTCACCCCTCCACTTT
CASSIVSSYNSPLHF
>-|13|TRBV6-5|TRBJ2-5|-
TGTGCCAGTATGGTGGGGCGGGGAGAGACCCAGTACTTC
CASMVGRGETQYF
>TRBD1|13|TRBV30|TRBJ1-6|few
TGTGCCTGGAACCCTGACAGGGGTTCACCCCTCCACTTT
CAWNPDRGSPLHF
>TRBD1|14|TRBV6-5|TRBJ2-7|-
TGTGCCAGCAGTTCGGGACAGATATCCTACGAGCAGTACTTC
CASSSGQISYEQYF
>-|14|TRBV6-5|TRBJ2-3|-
TGTGCCAGCACCAAGTGGGGCACCCCAGATACGCAGTATTTT
CASTKWGTPDTQYF